The 13 T cell receptor beta chains listed next were all sequenced from one sample in a study of regulatory T cells in long-lasting Graves disease. Building of the TCR beta libraries involved iRepertoire HTBI primers and Arm-PCR of CDR3 regions. A single record per CDR3 protein comes from TCRdb applying MiXCR to the multiplex PCR reads. The sample holds over 400,000 distinct CDR3 sequences, 14% seen once. The time point is: newly diagnosed GD, antithyroid drugs for less than 3 months. PBMC-derived RNA was used for the TCR library. This sample was shared with a second study, whose subject was T cells in Graves' hyperthyroidism and ophthalmopathy.

Material: peripheral blood mononuclear cells (PBMCs), obtained at new diagnosis, from a patient treated with antithyroid drugs. These receptor sequences come from a woman aged 45-65 years with Graves disease.

This clonotype was detected many times. This rearrangement joins TRBV7-2 to TRBJ2-3, with D perhaps matching TRBD2 (6 bases). The germline CDR1 and CDR2 sequences are SGHTA and FQGNSA. V was cut by 9 bases and J by 2 bases, with 18 bases left in between. There are 15 residues in the CDR3. The DNA for the CDR3 is TGTGCCAGTAGACTAGGGCCCCACCCCACAGATACGCAGTATTTT. This gives the protein CASRLGPHPTDTQYF.

The rearrangement links TRBV5-4 to TRBJ1-5; D gene uncertain. The germline V and J ends were trimmed by 4 bases and 3 bases, with 8 bases remaining between them. Germline V gene data show CDR1 as SGHNT and CDR2 as YYREEE (reference sequence). The CDR3 is made up of 13 amino acids. This CDR3 is CASSRGDNQPQHF. The CDR3 DNA reads TGTGCCAGCAGCCGCGGGGACAATCAGCCCCAGCATTTT.

This clonotype was counted a few times. At one end the junction does not follow the germline gene, possibly because of a read error. V is TRBV7-2 and J is TRBJ2-6, with D possibly being TRBD1 (5 bases). There are 15 residues in the CDR3. The germline V gene encodes CDR1 SGHTA and CDR2 FQGNSA. This CDR3 is CASSLDPSGANILTF. CDR3 coding DNA: TGTGCCAGCAGCTTAGATCCATCTGGGGCCAACATCCTGACTTTC. The complete variable domain, with remaining parts taken from reference TRBV7-2 and TRBJ2-6, reads GAGVSQSPSNKVTEKGKDVELRCDPISGHTALYWYRQSLGQGLEFLIYFQGNSAPDKSGLPSDRFSAERTGGSVSTLTIQRTQQEDSAVYLCASSLDPSGANILTFGAGSRLTVL.

The chain is built from TRBV4-2 and TRBJ2-1; 12 bases align to TRBD2. This CDR3 region has 16 residues. CDR1 is LGHNA and CDR2 is YNFKEQ in the germline V gene. The J segment lost 4 bases and the V segment lost 2 bases, leaving 3 bases of the junction unmatched. The CDR3 DNA is TGTGCCAGCAGCCAACCTAGCGGGAGGGCTTACAATGAGCAGTTCTTC. Protein product: CASSQPSGRAYNEQFF.

This sequence joins TRBV4-1 and TRBJ2-7; unclear D gene. The germline CDR1 and CDR2 sequences are MGHRA and YSYEKL. The CDR3 has 16 amino acids. V gave up 2 bases and J gave up 4 bases, with 18 bases separating them. The CDR3 bases are TGCGCCAGCAGCCAAACCGCAGGCCCTTTTTCTTACGAGCAGTACTTC. Amino acid sequence: CASSQTAGPFSYEQYF.

The sample holds many counts of this clonotype. V gene TRBV3-1 combines with J gene TRBJ2-7, with D perhaps TRBD2 (5 bases). Germline CDR1 and CDR2: LGHDT and YNNKEL (reference sequence). The CDR3 runs 15 residues. Between the trimmed V and J ends, which lost 5 bases and 6 bases, there was a span of 20 bases. CDR3: CASSRSDGREGEQYF. The CDR3 coding sequence is TGTGCCAGCAGCAGGTCCGACGGGCGTGAGGGCGAGCAGTACTTC.

This clonotype appeared many times. This sequence joins TRBV3-1 and TRBJ2-3, with D possibly matching TRBD2 (6 bases). Germline V gene data show CDR1 as LGHDT and CDR2 as YNNKEL (reference sequence). Trimming removed 4 bases at V and 6 bases at J, with 14 bases between. The CDR3 contains 14 residues. CDR3 nucleotide sequence: TGTGCCAGCAGCCTGAGCGGAGGGAGGGATACGCAGTATTTT. Translation gives CASSLSGGRDTQYF.

V and J are TRBV19 and TRBJ2-2; the match to TRBD2 covers 10 bases. CDR1 and CDR2 (germline): LNHDA, SQIVND (reference sequence). The CDR3 consists of 15 residues. V lost 7 bases and J lost 3; bases outside the gene matches: 5. In DNA form, the CDR3 reads TGTGCCAGTACCCTAGCGGGAGTCTACACCGGGGAGCTGTTTTTT. It is translated as CASTLAGVYTGELFF.

This clonotype has only a few counts. The chain employs TRBV24-1 and TRBJ2-7, with 9 positions matching TRBD1. The CDR3 is made up of 13 amino acids. Germline V lookup: CDR1 KGHDR, CDR2 SFDVKD. Trimming removed 9 bases from V and 6 bases from J; junction bases left unmatched: 8. CDR3 amino acids: CATSGQGSSEQYF. The DNA for the CDR3 is TGTGCCACCTCGGGACAGGGAAGTTCCGAGCAGTACTTC.

This clonotype was recorded at least ten times. This sequence joins TRBV27 and TRBJ1-1; D is possibly TRBD1 (5 bases). From germline, CDR1 is MNHEY and CDR2 SMNVEV (reference sequence). The CDR3 length is 14 residues. V was clipped by 5 bases and J by 6 bases, with 16 bases between them. The CDR3 DNA follows: TGTGCCAGCAGTCCCGGACATCTTGGGGCTGAAGCTTTCTTT. Residues: CASSPGHLGAEAFF.

This clonotype was counted ten times or more. This chain connects TRBV20-1 to TRBJ1-1; tentative D call: TRBD1 (5 bases). Trimming took 0 bases from V and 1 from J, leaving 12 bases between them. The germline CDR1 and CDR2 sequences are DFQATT and SNEGSKA (reference sequence). CDR3 length: 15 amino acids. CDR3 residues: CSARDLTGWNTEAFF. The CDR3 DNA sequence: TGCAGTGCTAGAGATCTAACAGGATGGAACACTGAAGCTTTCTTT.

The V gene is TRBV5-1, the J gene TRBJ1-2; possible D gene TRBD1, 5 bases. The CDR3 is 14 residues long. V lost 4 bases and J 3 bases, leaving 13 bases between the germline ends. The germline gives CDR1 SGHRS, CDR2 YFSETQ. The CDR3 loop is CASSKAGFDYGYTF. The CDR3 DNA is TGCGCCAGCAGCAAAGCAGGGTTTGACTATGGCTACACCTTC.

In this sample, this clonotype turned up many times. The gene calls are TRBV28 and TRBJ2-7, with 11 bases fitting TRBD2. Germline assignment: CDR1 MDHEN and CDR2 SYDVKM. V was clipped by 7 bases and J by 4 bases; unmatched bases: 6. The CDR3 has 14 residues. The CDR3 bases are TGTGCCAGCACCGAGGGACTAGCGGTTTACGAGCAGTACTTC. Translating gives CASTEGLAVYEQYF.